This T cell receptor beta chain was retrieved from a study of TIL therapy for anti-PD-1-resistant metastatic lung cancer. At the level of the study: Half of patients were current or former smokers.

Sample time point: pre-treatment sample, taken before nivolumab and TIL therapy. The tumor samples were excised metastases, mostly pleural nodules or supraclavicular lymph nodes. Deletions cut 4 bases from V and 1 base from J, with 7 bases between. Germline CDR1 reads KGHSH; CDR2 reads LQKENI. The CDR3 spans 13 residues. The immunoSEQ assay was v3. The table came from immunoSEQ multiplex PCR; TCRdb's copy has only in-frame clones and leaves some out. The repertoire holds tens of thousands of clones, 55% to 75% seen once, with approximately 5.6% in the top ten. This sample comprised tumor tissue, obtained at baseline. V usage is TRBV18 and J usage is TRBJ2-5; either TRBD1 or TRBD2 may fit D (5 bases each). The clonotype originates from a person aged 25 to 80 with non-small cell lung cancer. The CDR3 is CASSQGTQETQYF. Here the CDR3 DNA reads TGTGCCAGCTCACAGGGGACCCAAGAGACCCAGTACTTC.